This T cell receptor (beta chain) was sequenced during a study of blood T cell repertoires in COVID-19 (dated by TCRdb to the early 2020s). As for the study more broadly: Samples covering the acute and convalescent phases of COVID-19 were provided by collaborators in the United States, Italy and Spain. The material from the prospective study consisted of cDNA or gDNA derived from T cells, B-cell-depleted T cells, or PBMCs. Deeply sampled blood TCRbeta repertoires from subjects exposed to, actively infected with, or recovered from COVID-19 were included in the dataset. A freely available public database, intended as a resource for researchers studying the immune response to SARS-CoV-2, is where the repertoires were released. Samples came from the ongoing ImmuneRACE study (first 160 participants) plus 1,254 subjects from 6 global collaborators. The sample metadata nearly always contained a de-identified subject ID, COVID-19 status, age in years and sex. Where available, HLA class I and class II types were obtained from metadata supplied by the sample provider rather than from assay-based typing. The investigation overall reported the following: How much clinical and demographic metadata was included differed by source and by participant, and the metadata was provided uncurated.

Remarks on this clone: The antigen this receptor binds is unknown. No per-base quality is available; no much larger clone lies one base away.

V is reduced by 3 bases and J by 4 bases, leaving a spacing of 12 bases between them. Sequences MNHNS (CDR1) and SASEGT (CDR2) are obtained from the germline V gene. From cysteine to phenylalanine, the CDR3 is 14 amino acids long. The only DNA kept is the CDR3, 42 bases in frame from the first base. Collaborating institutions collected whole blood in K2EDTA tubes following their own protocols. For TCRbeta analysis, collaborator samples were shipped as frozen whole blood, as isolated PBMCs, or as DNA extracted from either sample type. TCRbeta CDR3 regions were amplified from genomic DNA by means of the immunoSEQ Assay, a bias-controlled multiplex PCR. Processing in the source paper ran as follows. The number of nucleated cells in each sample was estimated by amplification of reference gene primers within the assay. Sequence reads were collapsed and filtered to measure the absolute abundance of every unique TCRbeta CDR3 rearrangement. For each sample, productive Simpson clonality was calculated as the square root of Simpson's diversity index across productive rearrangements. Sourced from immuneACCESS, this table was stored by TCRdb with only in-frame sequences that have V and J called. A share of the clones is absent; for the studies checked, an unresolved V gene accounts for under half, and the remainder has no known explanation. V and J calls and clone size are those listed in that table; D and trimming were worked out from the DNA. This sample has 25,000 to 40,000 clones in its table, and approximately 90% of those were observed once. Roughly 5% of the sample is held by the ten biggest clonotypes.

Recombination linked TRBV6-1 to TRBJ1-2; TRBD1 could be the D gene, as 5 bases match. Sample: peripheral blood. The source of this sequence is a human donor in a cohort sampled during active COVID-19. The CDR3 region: CASSEGRGIYGYTF. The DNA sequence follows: TGTGCCAGCAGTGAGGGTCGGGGGATCTATGGCTACACCTTC.